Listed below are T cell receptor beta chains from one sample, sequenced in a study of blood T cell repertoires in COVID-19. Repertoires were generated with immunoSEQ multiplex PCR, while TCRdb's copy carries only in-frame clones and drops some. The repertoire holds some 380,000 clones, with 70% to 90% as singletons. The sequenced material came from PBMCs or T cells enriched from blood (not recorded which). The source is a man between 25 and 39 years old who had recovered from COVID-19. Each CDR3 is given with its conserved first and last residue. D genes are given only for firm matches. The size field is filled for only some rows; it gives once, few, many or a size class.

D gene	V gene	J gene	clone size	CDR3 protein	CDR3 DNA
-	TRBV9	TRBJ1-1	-	CASSVQGHTEAFF	TGTGCCAGCAGCGTCCAGGGTCACACTGAAGCTTTCTTT
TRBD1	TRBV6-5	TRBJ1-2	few	CASRQGRGYTF	TGTGCCAGCAGACAGGGGAGAGGCTACACCTTC
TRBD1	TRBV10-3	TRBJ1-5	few	CAISEGRGREQPQHF	TGTGCCATCAGTGAGGGCAGGGGGCGAGAGCAGCCCCAGCATTTT
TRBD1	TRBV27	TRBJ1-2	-	CASRSPPARGNGYTF	TGTGCCAGCAGATCCCCCCCGGCCAGGGGGAATGGCTACACCTTC
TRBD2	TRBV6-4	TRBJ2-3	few	CASSESGGARDTQYF	TGTGCCAGCAGTGAAAGCGGGGGGGCCAGGGATACGCAGTATTTT
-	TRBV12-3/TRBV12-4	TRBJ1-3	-	CASSQGNTIYF	TGTGCCAGCAGCCAAGGAAACACCATATATTTT
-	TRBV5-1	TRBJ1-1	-	CASSLTTGGVTEAFF	TGCGCCAGCAGCTTGACTACGGGGGGAGTCACTGAAGCTTTCTTT
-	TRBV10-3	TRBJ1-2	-	CAILPGDTDWGGYTF	TGTGCCATTCTACCCGGGGACACAGATTGGGGTGGCTACACCTTC
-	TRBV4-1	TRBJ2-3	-	CASSQNFVRTDTQYF	TGCGCCAGCAGCCAAAACTTTGTCCGCACAGATACGCAGTATTTT
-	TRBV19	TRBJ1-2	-	CASTPLGPDSGYTF	TGTGCCAGTACCCCCTTGGGGCCCGACAGTGGCTACACCTTC
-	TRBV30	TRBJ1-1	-	CACHAGNRIVFEAFF	TGTGCCTGCCACGCGGGTAACAGAATAGTTTTTGAAGCTTTCTTT
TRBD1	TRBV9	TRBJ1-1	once	CASSSGTGNTEAFF	TGTGCCAGCAGCTCTGGGACAGGGAACACTGAAGCTTTCTTT
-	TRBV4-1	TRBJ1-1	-	CASQGPLNTEAFF	TGCGCCAGCCAGGGCCCCCTGAACACTGAAGCTTTCTTT
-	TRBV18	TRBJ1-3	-	CASSGDLNSGNTIYF	TGTGCCAGCTCGGGAGACTTGAACTCTGGAAACACCATATATTTT
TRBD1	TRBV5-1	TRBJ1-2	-	CASSFAGTGGYGYTF	TGCGCCAGCAGCTTCGCCGGGACAGGGGGCTATGGCTACACCTTC
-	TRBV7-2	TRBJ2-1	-	CASSWRLGVNEQFF	TGTGCCAGCAGCTGGAGGTTGGGAGTTAATGAGCAGTTCTTC
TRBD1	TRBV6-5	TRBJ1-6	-	CASSYPGQSYNSPLHF	TGTGCCAGCAGTTACCCGGGACAGTCCTATAATTCACCCCTCCACTTT
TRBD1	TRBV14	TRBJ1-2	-	CASSQDYTGDYGYTF	TGTGCCAGCAGCCAAGATTATACAGGGGATTATGGCTACACCTTC
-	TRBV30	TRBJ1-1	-	CARSRGATEAFF	TGTGCCAGAAGCAGGGGTGCCACTGAAGCTTTCTTT
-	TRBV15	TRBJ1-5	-	CATSTTGLQPQHF	TGTGCCACCAGCACAACAGGTCTTCAGCCCCAGCATTTT
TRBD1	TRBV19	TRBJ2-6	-	CASSGQGAGANVLTF	TGTGCCAGTAGTGGACAGGGCGCCGGGGCCAACGTCCTGACTTTC
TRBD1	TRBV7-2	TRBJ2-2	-	CASSLYHLQGAAGELFF	TGTGCCAGCAGCCTATACCATCTACAGGGGGCGGCCGGGGAGCTGTTTTTT
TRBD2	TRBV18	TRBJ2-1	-	CASSPSWTSDEQFF	TGTGCCAGCTCACCAAGCTGGACTAGTGATGAGCAGTTCTTC
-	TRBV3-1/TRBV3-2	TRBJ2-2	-	CASSPYNTGELFF	TGTGCCAGCAGCCCCTATAACACCGGGGAGCTGTTTTTT
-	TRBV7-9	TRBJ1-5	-	CASSEGVQPQHF	TGTGCCAGCAGCGAAGGGGTGCAGCCCCAGCATTTT
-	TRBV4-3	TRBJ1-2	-	CASSQNRAGYGYTF	TGCGCCAGCAGCCAAAACAGGGCGGGCTATGGCTACACCTTC
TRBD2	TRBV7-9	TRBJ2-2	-	CASSSRVAGGPNTGELFF	TGTGCCAGCAGCTCTCGAGTAGCGGGGGGCCCGAACACCGGGGAGCTGTTTTTT
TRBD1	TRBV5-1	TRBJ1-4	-	CASSAGGQGNEKLFF	TGCGCCAGCAGCGCCGGGGGACAGGGGAATGAAAAACTGTTTTTT
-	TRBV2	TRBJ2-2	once	CASKLYTGELFF	TGTGCCAGCAAACTTTACACCGGGGAGCTGTTTTTT
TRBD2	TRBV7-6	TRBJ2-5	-	CASPAGGLKETQYF	TGTGCCTCCCCCGCGGGGGGGTTAAAAGAGACCCAGTACTTC
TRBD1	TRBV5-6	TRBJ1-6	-	CASRTDRGSYNSPLHF	TGTGCCAGCAGGACGGACAGGGGCTCCTATAATTCACCCCTCCACTTT
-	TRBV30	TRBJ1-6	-	CAWSVSQGYNSPLHF	TGTGCCTGGAGTGTAAGTCAGGGCTATAATTCACCCCTCCACTTT
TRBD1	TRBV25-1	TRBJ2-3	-	CASSGIKAGGLPGDTQYF	TGTGCCAGCAGTGGTATTAAGGCAGGGGGCTTGCCAGGAGATACGCAGTATTTT
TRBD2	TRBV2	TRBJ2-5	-	CATGLGRETQYF	TGTGCCACCGGTCTCGGGAGGGAGACCCAGTACTTC
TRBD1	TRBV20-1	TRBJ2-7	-	CSASGRQGVPPYEQYF	TGCAGTGCTAGTGGTAGACAGGGCGTTCCCCCCTACGAGCAGTACTTC
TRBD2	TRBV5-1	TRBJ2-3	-	CASSPGGMGDTQYF	TGCGCCAGCAGCCCCGGGGGGATGGGAGATACGCAGTATTTT
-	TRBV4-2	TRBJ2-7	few	CASGGDFYEQYF	TGTGCCAGCGGAGGGGATTTCTACGAGCAGTACTTC
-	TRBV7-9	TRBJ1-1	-	CASSLNRDTEAFF	TGTGCCAGCAGCTTAAACAGGGACACTGAAGCTTTCTTT
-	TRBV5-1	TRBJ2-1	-	CASSLAGSSYNEQFF	TGCGCCAGCAGCTTAGCCGGGAGCTCCTACAATGAGCAGTTCTTC
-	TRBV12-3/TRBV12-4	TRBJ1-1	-	CASSLARNTEAFF	TGTGCCAGCAGCTTAGCCCGGAACACTGAAGCTTTCTTT
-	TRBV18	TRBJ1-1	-	CASSPDSLNTEAFF	TGTGCCAGCTCACCGGACAGCCTGAACACTGAAGCTTTCTTT
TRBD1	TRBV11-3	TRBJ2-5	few	CASSLGGQGGQETQYF	TGTGCCAGCAGCTTAGGAGGACAGGGGGGACAAGAGACCCAGTACTTC
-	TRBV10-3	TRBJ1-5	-	CAISESTQAPQPQHF	TGTGCCATCAGTGAGTCGACGCAGGCGCCTCAGCCCCAGCATTTT
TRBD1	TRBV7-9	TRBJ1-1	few	CASSLEGAGARTEAFF	TGTGCCAGCAGCTTAGAGGGGGCAGGGGCTAGGACTGAAGCTTTCTTT
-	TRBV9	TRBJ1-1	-	CASSVGTMNTEAFF	TGTGCCAGCAGCGTAGGGACAATGAACACTGAAGCTTTCTTT
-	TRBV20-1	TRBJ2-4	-	CTSIAKNIQYF	TGCACCAGTATCGCCAAAAACATTCAGTACTTC
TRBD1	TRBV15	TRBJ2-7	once	CATSRTGADEQYF	TGTGCCACCAGTAGGACAGGGGCGGACGAGCAGTACTTC
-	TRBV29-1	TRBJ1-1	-	CSGGFPTNTEAFF	TGCAGCGGGGGTTTCCCTACGAACACTGAAGCTTTCTTT